This T cell receptor beta chain was identified during a study of early T cells in non-severe SARS-CoV-2 infection (dated by TCRdb to the early 2020s). As for the study more broadly: Because TCR sequencing was done on bulk RNA from unsorted whole blood, the alpha and beta chains could not be paired. Study-wide conclusions, independent of this receptor: VDJdb matching was skewed toward anti-spike CD8 responses and likely underestimated virus-specific expansions, missing private and CD4 specificities.

This clonotype was seen a handful of times. No cognate antigen has been identified for it. No base-level quality is on record; no much larger clone is a single base apart. The germline V end is reduced by 5 bases and the J end by 2 bases; junction bases left unmatched: 0. Inclusive of the bounding cysteine and phenylalanine, the CDR3 is 12 residues long. Just CDR3 DNA is preserved here, 36 bases in frame from base 1. As encoded in the germline V gene (reference sequence), CDR1 is MNHNY while CDR2 is SVGAGI. Libraries were made using 5' RACE. These reads were obtained on a NextSeq 500. In the TCR library protocol, unique molecular identifiers were attached to individual cDNA molecules to correct for PCR bias and sequencing error. Both TCR alpha and beta chains were sequenced, and tight co-correlation was observed between alpha and beta sequence abundances in each sample. The study's processing was this. Decombinator V4 was used to annotate TCR sequences for V gene, J gene and CDR3. TCRs were defined as expanded if a significant change between any two time points was detected under a Poisson model with p below 0.0001. TCR abundances were normalised to the total number of TCRs sequenced per sample and were expressed as counts per million. TRAV1-2 paired with TRAJ12, TRAJ20 or TRAJ33 defined MAIT TCRs, while TRAV10 paired with TRAJ18 defined iNKT TCRs. A search of VDJdb, accessed on 1 November 2021, was run for TCRs annotated to CMV, EBV and SARS-CoV-2, with TCRs annotated for multiple antigens excluded. TCRdb handled the public reads itself, with Q25 trimming in fastp and clone calling in MiXCR, and kept productive beta chains. Rows matching on CDR3 protein sequence are summarized as one entry with the most common DNA and genes. For this entry, the V and J calls and clone size follow TCRdb and not the study's own pipeline. This sample comprises 20,000 to 30,000 distinct CDR3 sequences, approximately 4.1% of them detected only once. The ten largest clones add up to roughly 6.2% of the sample.

The study was a case-control design nested within a healthcare worker cohort in London, UK, with weekly nasopharyngeal swab PCR tests and blood sampling. Healthcare workers were recruited between 23 and 31 March 2020, during the week of the UK lockdown, and were followed weekly for up to about 16 weeks. This sequence uses TRBV6-6 and TRBJ2-7; 7 of the junction bases match TRBD1. This TCR was sampled from an adult who was a healthcare worker with PCR-confirmed SARS-CoV-2 infection or an uninfected control (not recorded which). Input material: whole blood. The CDR3 region has the sequence CASSQGAYEQYF. The bases read TGTGCCAGCAGTCAGGGGGCCTACGAGCAGTACTTC.